The clone carrying this T cell receptor beta chain was recorded many times. The antigen remains unidentified. TCRdb reprocessed the RACE reads with MiXCR, giving one entry per CDR3 protein. The table lists about 40,000 distinct CDR3 sequences, about 3% of them singletons. Time point specified: patch test 2, 6 weeks after DPC sensitization. Treatment described: therapeutic diphenylcyclopropenone sensitization with weekly scalp DPC. These data originate in a study of human T cells and chemical hapten exposure. This CDR3 is built from 13 residues. The germline V and J ends were trimmed by 9 bases and 3 bases, with 12 bases remaining between them. CDR1 is KGHDR and CDR2 is SFDVKD in the germline V gene. Points from the study as a whole: Relative to controls, expanded TCRs formed significantly more large CDR3 similarity clusters. With regard to DPC sensitization, TCRs above 1 in 1000 frequency did not change.

This clonotype originated in a man aged 35-49 years with alopecia areata. Some clones in this sample may be carry-over from other donors' samples. The chain employs TRBV24-1 and TRBJ2-3; D is unresolved. This specimen was whole blood, taken in connection with sensitization to the hapten diphenylcyclopropenone (DPC). The CDR3 sequence: CATGPPKTDTQYF. CDR3 DNA sequence: TGTGCCACCGGACCTCCTAAGACAGATACGCAGTATTTT.